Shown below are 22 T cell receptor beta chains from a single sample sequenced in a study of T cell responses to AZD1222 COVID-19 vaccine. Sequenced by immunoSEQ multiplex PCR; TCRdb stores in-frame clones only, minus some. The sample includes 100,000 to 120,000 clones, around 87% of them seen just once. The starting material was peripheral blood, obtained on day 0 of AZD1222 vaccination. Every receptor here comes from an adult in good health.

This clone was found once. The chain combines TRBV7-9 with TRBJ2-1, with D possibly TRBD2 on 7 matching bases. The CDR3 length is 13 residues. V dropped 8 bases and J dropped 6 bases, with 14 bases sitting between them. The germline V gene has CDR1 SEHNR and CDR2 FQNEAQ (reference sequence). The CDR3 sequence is CASYSGGRNEQFF. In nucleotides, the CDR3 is TGTGCCAGCTACTCCGGGGGGCGCAATGAGCAGTTCTTC.

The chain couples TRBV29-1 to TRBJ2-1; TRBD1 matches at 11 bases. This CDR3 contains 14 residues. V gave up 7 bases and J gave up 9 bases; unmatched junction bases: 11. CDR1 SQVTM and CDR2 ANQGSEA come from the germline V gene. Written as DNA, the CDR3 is TGCAGCGGGCAATGGGACAGGGGGTCTGGTGAGCAGTTCTTC. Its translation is CSGQWDRGSGEQFF.

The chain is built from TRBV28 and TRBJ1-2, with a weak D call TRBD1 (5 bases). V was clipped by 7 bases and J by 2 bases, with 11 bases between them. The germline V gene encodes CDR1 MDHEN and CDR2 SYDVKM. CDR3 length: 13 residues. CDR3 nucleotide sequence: TGTGCCAGCACCTCAGGGATAAACTATGGCTACACCTTC. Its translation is CASTSGINYGYTF.

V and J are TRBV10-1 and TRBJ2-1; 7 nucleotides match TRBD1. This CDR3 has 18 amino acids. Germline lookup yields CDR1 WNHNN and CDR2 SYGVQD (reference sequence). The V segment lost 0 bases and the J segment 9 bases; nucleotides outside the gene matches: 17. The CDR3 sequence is CASSESIRQGRNVVEQFF. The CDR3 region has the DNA TGCGCCAGCAGTGAGTCGATTAGACAGGGAAGGAATGTTGTTGAGCAGTTCTTC.

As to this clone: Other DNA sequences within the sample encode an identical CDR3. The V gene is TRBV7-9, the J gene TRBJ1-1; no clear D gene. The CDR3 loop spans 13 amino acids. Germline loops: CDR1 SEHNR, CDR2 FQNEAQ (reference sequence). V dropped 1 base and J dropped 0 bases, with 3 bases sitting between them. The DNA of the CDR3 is TGTGCCAGCAGCTTAGACATGAACACTGAAGCTTTCTTT. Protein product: CASSLDMNTEAFF.

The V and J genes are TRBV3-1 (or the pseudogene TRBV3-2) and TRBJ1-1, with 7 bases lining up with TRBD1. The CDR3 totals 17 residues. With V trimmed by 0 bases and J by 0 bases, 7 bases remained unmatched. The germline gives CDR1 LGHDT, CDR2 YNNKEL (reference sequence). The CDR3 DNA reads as TGTGCCAGCAGCCAAGAATTTGGGACAGCCCTGAACACTGAAGCTTTCTTT. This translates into CASSQEFGTALNTEAFF.

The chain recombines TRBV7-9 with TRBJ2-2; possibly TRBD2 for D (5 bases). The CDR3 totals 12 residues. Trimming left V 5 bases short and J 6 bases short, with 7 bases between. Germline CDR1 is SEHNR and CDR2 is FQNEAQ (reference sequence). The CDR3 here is CASSRGAGELFF. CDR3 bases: TGTGCCAGCAGCCGGGGTGCCGGGGAGCTGTTTTTT.

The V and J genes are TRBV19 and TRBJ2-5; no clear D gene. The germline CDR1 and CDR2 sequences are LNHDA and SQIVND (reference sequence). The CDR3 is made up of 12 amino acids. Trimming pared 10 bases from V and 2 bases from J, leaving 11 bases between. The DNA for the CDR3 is TGTGCCACCACGGGTTCGCAAGAGACCCAGTACTTC. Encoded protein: CATTGSQETQYF.

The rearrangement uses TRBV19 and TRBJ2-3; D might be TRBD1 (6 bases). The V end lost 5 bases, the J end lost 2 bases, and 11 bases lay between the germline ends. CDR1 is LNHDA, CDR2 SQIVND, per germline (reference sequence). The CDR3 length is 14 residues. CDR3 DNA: TGTGCCAGTAGTCGCAGGGGAGCCACAGATACGCAGTATTTT. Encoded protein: CASSRRGATDTQYF.

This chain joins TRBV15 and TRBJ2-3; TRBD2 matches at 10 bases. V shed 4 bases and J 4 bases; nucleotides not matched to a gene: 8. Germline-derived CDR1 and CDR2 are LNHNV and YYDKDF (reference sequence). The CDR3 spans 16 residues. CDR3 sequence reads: CATSTRPSGSSDTQYF. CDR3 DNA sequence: TGTGCCACCAGCACCAGACCTAGCGGGAGCTCAGATACGCAGTATTTT. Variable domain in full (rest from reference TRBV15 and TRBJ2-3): DAMVIQNPRYQVTQFGKPVTLSCSQTLNHNVMYWYQQKSSQAPKLLFHYYDKDFNNEADTPDNFQSRRPNTSFCFLDIRSPGLGDTAMYLCATSTRPSGSSDTQYFGPGTRLTVL.

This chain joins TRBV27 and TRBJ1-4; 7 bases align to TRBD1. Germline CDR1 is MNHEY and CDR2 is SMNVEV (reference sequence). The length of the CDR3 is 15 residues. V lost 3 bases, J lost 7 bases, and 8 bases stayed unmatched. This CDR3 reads CASSFGRQGVEKLFF. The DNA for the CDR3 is TGTGCCAGCAGTTTTGGGCGGCAGGGGGTTGAAAAACTGTTTTTT. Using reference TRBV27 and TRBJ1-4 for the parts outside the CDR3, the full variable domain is EAQVTQNPRYLITVTGKKLTVTCSQNMNHEYMSWYRQDPGLGLRQIYYSMNVEVTDKGDVPEGYKVSRKEKRNFPLILESPSPNQTSLYFCASSFGRQGVEKLFFGSGTQLSVL.

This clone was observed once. The CDR3 DNA reads TGTGCCAGCAGCGACAGGGCCGGGAATCAGCCCCAGCATTTT. Amino acid sequence: CASSDRAGNQPQHF. This rearrangement joins TRBV6-6 to TRBJ1-5; 7 bases match TRBD1. Per the germline V gene, CDR1 is MNHNY and CDR2 is SVGAGI (reference sequence). The J segment lost 4 bases and the V segment lost 6 bases, leaving 6 bases of the junction unmatched. This CDR3 has 14 residues.

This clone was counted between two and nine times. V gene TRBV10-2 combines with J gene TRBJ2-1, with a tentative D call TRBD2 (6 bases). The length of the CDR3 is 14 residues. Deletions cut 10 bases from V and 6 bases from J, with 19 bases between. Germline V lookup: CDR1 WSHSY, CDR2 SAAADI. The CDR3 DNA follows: TGCGCCACCACTTGGCCATACGGGAGCAATGAGCAGTTCTTC. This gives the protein CATTWPYGSNEQFF.

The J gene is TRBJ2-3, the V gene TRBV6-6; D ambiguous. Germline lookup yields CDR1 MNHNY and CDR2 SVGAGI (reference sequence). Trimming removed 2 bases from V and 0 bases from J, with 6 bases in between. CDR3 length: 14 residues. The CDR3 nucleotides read TGTGCCAGCAGTTACGCGGCCAGCACAGATACGCAGTATTTT. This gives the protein CASSYAASTDTQYF.

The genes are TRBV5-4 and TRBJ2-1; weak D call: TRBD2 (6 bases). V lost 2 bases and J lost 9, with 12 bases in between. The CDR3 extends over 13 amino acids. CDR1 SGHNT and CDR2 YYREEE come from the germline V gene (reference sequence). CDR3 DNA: TGTGCCAGCAGCTTTCCGACTAGGAGTGAGCAGTTCTTC. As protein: CASSFPTRSEQFF.

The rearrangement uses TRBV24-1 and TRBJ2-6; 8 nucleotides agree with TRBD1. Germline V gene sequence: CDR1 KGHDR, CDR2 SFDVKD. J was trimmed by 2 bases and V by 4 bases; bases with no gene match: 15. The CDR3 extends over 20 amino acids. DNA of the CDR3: TGTGCCACCAGTGAGAGGGACAGGCCCAGGGAAGTTACTGGGGCCAACGTCCTGACTTTC. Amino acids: CATSERDRPREVTGANVLTF.

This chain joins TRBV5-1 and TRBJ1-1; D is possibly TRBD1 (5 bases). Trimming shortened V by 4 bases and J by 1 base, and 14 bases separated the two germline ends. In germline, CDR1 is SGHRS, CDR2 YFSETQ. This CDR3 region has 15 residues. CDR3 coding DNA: TGCGCCAGCAGCCCGGCTGGGAGGGGGAACACTGAAGCTTTCTTT. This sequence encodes CASSPAGRGNTEAFF.

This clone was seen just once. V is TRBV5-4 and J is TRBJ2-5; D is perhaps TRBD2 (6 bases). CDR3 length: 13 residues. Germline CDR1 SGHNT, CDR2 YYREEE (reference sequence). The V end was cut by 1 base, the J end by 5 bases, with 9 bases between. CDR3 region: CASSLYGGETQYF. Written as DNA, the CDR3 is TGTGCCAGCAGCTTGTACGGAGGGGAGACCCAGTACTTC.

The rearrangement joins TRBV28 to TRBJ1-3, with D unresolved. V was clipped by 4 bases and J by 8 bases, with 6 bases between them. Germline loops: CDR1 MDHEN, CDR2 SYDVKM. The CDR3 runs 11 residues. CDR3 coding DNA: TGTGCCAGCAGTTATAGGGACACCATATATTTT. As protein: CASSYRDTIYF.

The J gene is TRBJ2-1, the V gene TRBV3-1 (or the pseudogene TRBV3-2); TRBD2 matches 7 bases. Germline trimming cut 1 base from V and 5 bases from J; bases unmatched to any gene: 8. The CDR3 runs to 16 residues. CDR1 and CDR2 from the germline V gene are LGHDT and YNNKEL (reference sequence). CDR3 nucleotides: TGTGCCAGCAGCCAAGTGACTAGCCTTCTTAACAATGAGCAGTTCTTC. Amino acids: CASSQVTSLLNNEQFF.

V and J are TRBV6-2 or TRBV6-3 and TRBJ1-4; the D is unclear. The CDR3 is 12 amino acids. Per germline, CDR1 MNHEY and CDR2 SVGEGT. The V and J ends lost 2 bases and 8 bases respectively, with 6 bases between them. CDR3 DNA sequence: TGTGCCAGCAGTTACGAGGGAGAAAAACTGTTTTTT. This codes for CASSYEGEKLFF.

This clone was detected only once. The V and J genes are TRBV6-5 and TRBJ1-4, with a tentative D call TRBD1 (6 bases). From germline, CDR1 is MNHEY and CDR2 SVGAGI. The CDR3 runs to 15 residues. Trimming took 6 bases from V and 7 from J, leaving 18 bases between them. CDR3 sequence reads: CASRTGYGNSEKLFF. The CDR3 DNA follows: TGTGCCAGCAGAACAGGGTATGGGAATTCTGAAAAACTGTTTTTT.